This T cell receptor (beta chain) was recovered during a study of T-cell reconstitution after alpha-beta-depleted transplantation in children. Study observations and caveats: Newly produced T cells mostly accounted for T-cell counts and diversity one year post-transplant. Alpha-beta T cells present about two months after transplant were reported to originate from several hundred expanded graft clones. Where some patients showed high TCRbeta diversity at day 60, it came from recipient T cells and thymic progenitors that had survived.

Using unique molecular identifiers, the investigators prepared the TCRbeta library. TCRdb re-derived calls from the PCR reads in MiXCR, one entry per CDR3 protein. Here the sample spans approximately 400,000 distinct CDR3 sequences, under 20% being singletons. Points on this clonotype: The antigen is undetermined.

The length of the CDR3 is 14 residues. Germline trimming cut 6 bases from V and 4 bases from J; bases unmatched to any gene: 7. The chain combines TRBV12-3 or TRBV12-4 with TRBJ2-3; 7 bases map to TRBD1. This receptor was identified in a boy less than two years old who had a stem cell transplant for Wiskott-Aldrich syndrome, so the T cells may come from the graft donor. Sequencing used PBMCs, mostly from graft donor cells, obtained 360 days after TCRalphabeta/CD19-depleted stem cell transplant. The CDR3 coding sequence is TGTGCCAGCAGGATACAGGGGTGGGCAGATACGCAGTATTTT. This translates into CASRIQGWADTQYF.